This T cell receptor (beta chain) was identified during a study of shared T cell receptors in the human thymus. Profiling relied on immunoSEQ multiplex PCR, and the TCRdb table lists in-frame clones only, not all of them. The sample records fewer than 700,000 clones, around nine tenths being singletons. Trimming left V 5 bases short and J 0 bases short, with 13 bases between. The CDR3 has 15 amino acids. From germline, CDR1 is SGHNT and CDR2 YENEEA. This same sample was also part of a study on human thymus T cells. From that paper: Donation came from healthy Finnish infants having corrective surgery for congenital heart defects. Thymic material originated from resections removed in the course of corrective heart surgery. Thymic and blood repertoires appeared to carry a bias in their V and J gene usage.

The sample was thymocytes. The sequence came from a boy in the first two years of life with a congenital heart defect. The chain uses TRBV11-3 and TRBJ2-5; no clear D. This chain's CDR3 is CASSPGRRNQETQYF. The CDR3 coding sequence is TGTGCCAGCAGCCCCGGTCGAAGAAACCAAGAGACCCAGTACTTC.